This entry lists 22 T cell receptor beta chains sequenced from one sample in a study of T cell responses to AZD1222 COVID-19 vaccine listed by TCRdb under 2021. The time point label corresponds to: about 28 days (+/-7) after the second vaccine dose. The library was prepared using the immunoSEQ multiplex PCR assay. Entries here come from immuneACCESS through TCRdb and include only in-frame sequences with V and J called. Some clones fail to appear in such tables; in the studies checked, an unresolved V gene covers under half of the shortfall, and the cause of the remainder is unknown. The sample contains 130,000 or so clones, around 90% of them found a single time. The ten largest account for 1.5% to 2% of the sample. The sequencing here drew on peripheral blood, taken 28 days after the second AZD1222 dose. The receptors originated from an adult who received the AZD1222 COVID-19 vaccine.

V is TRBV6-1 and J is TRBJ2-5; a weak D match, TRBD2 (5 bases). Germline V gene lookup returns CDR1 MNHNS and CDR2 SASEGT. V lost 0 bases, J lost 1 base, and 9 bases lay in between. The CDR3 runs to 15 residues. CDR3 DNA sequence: TGTGCCAGCAGTGAAGCCCCTCTAGCCCAAGAGACCCAGTACTTC. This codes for CASSEAPLAQETQYF.

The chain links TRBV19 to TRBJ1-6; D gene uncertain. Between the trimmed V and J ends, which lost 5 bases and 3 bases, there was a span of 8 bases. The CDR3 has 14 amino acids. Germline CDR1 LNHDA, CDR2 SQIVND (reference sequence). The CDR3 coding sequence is TGTGCCAGTAGTCCGGGAAACTATAATTCACCCCTCCACTTT. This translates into CASSPGNYNSPLHF. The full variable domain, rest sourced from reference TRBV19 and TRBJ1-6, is DGGITQSPKYLFRKEGQNVTLSCEQNLNHDAMYWYRQDPGQGLRLIYYSQIVNDFQKGDIAEGYSVSREKKESFPLTVTSAQKNPTAFYLCASSPGNYNSPLHFGNGTRLTVT.

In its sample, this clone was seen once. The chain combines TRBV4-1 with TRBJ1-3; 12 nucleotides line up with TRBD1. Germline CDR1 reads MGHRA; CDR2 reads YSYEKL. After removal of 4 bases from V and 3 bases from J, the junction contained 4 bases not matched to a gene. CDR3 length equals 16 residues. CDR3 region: CASSRGTGGGGNTIYF. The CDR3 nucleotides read TGCGCCAGCAGCCGGGGGACAGGGGGCGGTGGAAACACCATATATTTT.

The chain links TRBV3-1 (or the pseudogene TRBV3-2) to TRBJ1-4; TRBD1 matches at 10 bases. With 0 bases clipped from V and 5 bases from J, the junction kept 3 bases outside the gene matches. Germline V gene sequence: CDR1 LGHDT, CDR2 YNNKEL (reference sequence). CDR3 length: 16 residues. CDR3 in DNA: TGTGCCAGCAGCCAAGATCTGGGACAGGGGAATGAAAAACTGTTTTTT. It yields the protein CASSQDLGQGNEKLFF.

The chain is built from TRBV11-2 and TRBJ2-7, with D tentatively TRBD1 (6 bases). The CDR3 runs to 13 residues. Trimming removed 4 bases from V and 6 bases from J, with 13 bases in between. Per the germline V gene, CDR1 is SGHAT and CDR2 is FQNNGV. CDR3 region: CASSWGHPSEQYF. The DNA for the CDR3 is TGTGCCAGCAGCTGGGGACACCCGTCCGAGCAGTACTTC.

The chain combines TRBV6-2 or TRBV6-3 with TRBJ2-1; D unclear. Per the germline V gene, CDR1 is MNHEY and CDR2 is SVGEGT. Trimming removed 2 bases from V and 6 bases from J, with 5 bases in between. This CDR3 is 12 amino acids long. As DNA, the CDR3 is TGTGCCAGCAGTTACGGAGTCAATGAGCAGTTCTTC. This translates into CASSYGVNEQFF.

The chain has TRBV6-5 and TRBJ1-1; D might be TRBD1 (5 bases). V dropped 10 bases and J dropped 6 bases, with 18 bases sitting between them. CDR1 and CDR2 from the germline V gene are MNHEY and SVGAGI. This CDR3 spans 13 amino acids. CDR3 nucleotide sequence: TGTGCCACCTCCGGGGACCTCTATTCTGAAGCTTTCTTT. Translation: CATSGDLYSEAFF.

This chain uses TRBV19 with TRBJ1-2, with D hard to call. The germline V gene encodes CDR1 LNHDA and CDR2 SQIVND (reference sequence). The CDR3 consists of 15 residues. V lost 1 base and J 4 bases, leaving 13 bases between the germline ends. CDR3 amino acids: CASSIAPGLGYGYTF. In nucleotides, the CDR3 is TGTGCCAGTAGTATAGCCCCGGGCTTGGGCTATGGCTACACCTTC.

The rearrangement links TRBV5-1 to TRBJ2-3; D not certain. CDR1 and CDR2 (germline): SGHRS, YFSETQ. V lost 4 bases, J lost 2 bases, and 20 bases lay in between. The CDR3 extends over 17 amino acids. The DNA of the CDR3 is TGCGCCAGCAGCGCATCCCCTGGCGGCCGTCCCACAGATACGCAGTATTTT. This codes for CASSASPGGRPTDTQYF.

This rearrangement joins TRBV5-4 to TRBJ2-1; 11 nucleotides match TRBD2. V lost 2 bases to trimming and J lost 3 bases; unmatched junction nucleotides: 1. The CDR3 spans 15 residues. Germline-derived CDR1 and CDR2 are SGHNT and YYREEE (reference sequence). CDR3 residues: CASSLTSGGYNEQFF. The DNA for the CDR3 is TGTGCCAGCAGCTTAACTAGCGGGGGCTACAATGAGCAGTTCTTC.

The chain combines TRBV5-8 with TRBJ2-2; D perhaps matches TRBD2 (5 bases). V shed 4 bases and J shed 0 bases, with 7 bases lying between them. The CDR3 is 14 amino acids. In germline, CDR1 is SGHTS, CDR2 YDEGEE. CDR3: CASSRTSNTGELFF. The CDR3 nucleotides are TGTGCCAGCAGCCGGACTTCGAACACCGGGGAGCTGTTTTTT.

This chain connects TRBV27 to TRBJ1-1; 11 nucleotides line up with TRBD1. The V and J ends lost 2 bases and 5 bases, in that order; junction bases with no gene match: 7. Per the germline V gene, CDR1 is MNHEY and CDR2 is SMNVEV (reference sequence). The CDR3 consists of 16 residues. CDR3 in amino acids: CASSLTTGQGATEAFF. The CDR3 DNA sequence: TGTGCCAGCAGTTTAACAACAGGACAGGGGGCAACTGAAGCTTTCTTT.

The CDR3 reads CASSPRLSTEAFF. CDR3 nucleotides: TGTGCCAGCAGCCCTCGGTTAAGTACTGAAGCTTTCTTT. The chain combines TRBV7-9 with TRBJ1-1, with D unclear. CDR1 and CDR2 from the germline V gene are SEHNR and FQNEAQ (reference sequence). The CDR3 length is 13 residues. V dropped 5 bases and J dropped 5 bases, with 12 bases sitting between them.

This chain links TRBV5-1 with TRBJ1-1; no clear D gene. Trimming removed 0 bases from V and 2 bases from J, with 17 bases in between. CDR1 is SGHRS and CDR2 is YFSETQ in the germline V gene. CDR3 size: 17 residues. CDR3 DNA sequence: TGCGCCAGCAGCTTGGTGGGTACGATCACTGGTAACACTGAAGCTTTCTTT. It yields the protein CASSLVGTITGNTEAFF.

DNA for the CDR3: TGTGCCACCAGCAGCTGGACTAGCGGGGGAACAGATACGCAGTATTTT. It yields the protein CATSSWTSGGTDTQYF. The V call is TRBV15, the J call TRBJ2-3, with TRBD2 identical over 13 bases. This CDR3 has 16 amino acids. With 3 bases clipped from V and 3 bases from J, the junction kept 3 bases outside the gene matches. Germline CDR1 reads LNHNV; CDR2 reads YYDKDF (reference sequence).

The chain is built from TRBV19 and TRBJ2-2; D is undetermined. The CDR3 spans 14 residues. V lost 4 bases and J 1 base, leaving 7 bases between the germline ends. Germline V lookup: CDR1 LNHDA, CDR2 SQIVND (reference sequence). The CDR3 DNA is TGTGCCAGTAGTAATTGGGGGAACACCGGGGAGCTGTTTTTT. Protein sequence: CASSNWGNTGELFF.

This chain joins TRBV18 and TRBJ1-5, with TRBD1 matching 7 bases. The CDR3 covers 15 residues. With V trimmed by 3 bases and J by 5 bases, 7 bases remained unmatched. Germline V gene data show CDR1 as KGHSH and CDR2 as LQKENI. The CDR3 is CASSPSGTADQPQHF. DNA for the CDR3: TGTGCCAGCTCACCTTCCGGGACAGCGGATCAGCCCCAGCATTTT.

The CDR3 loop reads CASGGEREAAGNTIYF. CDR3 nucleotide sequence: TGTGCCAGTGGGGGGGAAAGGGAGGCTGCTGGAAACACCATATATTTT. The rearrangement joins TRBV19 to TRBJ1-3; a possible D gene is TRBD1 (5 bases). CDR1 and CDR2 (germline): LNHDA, SQIVND (reference sequence). Trimming left V 8 bases short and J 2 bases short, with 19 bases between. The CDR3 has 16 amino acids.

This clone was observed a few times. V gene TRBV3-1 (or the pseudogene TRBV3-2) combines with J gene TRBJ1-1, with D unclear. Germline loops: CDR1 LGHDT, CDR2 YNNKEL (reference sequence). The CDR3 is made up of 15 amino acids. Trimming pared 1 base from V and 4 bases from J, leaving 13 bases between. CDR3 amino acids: CASSQVAVGGTEAFF. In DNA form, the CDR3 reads TGTGCCAGCAGCCAAGTGGCGGTGGGAGGCACTGAAGCTTTCTTT.

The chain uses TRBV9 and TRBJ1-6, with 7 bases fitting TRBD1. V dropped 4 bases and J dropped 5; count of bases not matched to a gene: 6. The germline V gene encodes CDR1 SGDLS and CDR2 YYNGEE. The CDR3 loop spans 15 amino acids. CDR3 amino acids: CASSTGQVDNSPLHF. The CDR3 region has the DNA TGTGCCAGCAGCACAGGACAGGTCGATAATTCACCCCTCCACTTT.

The CDR3 region is CASRKATYEQYF. Here the CDR3 DNA reads TGTGCCAGCCGGAAGGCAACCTACGAGCAGTACTTC. The rearrangement joins TRBV18 to TRBJ2-7; the D is unclear. Germline CDR1 KGHSH, CDR2 LQKENI. The CDR3 length is 12 residues. V lost 8 bases, J lost 2 bases, and 10 bases lay in between.

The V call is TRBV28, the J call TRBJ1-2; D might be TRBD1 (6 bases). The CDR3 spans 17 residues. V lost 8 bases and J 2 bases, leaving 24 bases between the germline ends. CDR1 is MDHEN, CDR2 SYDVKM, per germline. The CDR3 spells CASSPVKLTGGNYGYTF. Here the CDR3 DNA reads TGTGCCAGCTCCCCCGTGAAACTGACAGGAGGAAACTATGGCTACACCTTC.